Reported below is one T cell receptor beta chain. This receptor's antigen is unknown. No much larger clone exists at a distance of one base, and base qualities are not known. The germline V gene encodes CDR1 MNHNS and CDR2 SASEGT. V drops 2 bases and J drops 5 bases, leaving 15 bases in between. There are 15 amino acids in the CDR3, from cysteine to phenylalanine inclusive. Just CDR3 DNA is preserved here, 45 bases in frame from base 1. No immune events such as infections were documented for the healthy donors during the collection period. Healthy-donor blood repertoires served as a training cohort to calibrate time-dependent variance in a beta-binomial model of T-cell clone differential abundance. The training cohort included around 10 healthy donors, of whom 3 were female and 7 were male. Donor ages ranged from about 29 to 70 years, with an average of around 45 years. Whole blood from each healthy donor was obtained from a commercial supplier and was collected at three time points approximately 13 days apart. For immunosequencing, genomic DNA was extracted from unsorted whole blood.

This sample is part of a study of identifying expanded T cells in peripheral blood (dated by TCRdb to between 2017 and 2020). Context from the whole study: Four technical replicates, made by sequencing separate aliquots from the same pool of genomic DNA, were compared pairwise.

Summary of the overall study and its limitations: The authors expected biological variance in healthy repertoires might increase further over much longer intervals such as months to years. Across all healthy donors, variance in clone template counts between approximately 2-week samples was found to increase significantly with total template count. The binomial model flagged around 1.2 differentially abundant clones between technical replicates but 15 to 17 over about 2 weeks and around 20 over four weeks. Both the number of clones called differentially abundant and the false-positive rate were significantly reduced by the beta-binomial model across all healthy-donor time intervals.

The immunoSEQ Assay, which uses bias-controlled multiplex PCR amplification of genomic DNA, was used to profile TCRbeta CDR3 regions. The authors' pipeline ran thus. To quantify the absolute abundance of each unique TCRbeta CDR3 region, the sequences were collapsed and filtered. Differential abundance was assessed using a binomial (Fisher-equivalent) model and a beta-binomial model in which time-dependent variance fitted from healthy donors was added. Clones with fewer than 5 combined templates were excluded, and clones with Benjamini-Hochberg FDR below 0.01 were called differentially abundant. Beta-binomial variance was modeled as a function of total template count across the two samples using the form v = (b*log(k)+a)^2. Here the immuneACCESS table is served through TCRdb, limited to in-frame sequences with V and J called. Missing clones are a known gap in these copies; in checked studies unresolved V genes cover under half, and the rest lacks a known reason. Clone size and the V and J calls come from that table; the DNA yielded D and trimming. For this sample there are over 100,000 clones; about 88% appear just once. The top ten constitute 7.5% to 10% of the sample.

The sample taken for sequencing was blood. The sequence was collected from a person aged 18 to 70 in good health. The sequence links TRBV6-1 to TRBJ2-5; a weak D assignment points to TRBD2 (5 bases agree). The CDR3: CASSELDVRGETQYF. The nucleotide sequence reads as follows: TGTGCCAGCAGTGAATTGGACGTGAGAGGGGAGACCCAGTACTTC.